Listed here are 6 T cell receptor beta chains from one sample, sequenced in a study of T cell responses to AZD1222 COVID-19 vaccine. TCRdb's table, derived via immunoSEQ multiplex PCR, lists solely in-frame clones and lacks some. The data contain over 150,000 clones, over 85% of them seen just once; the ten biggest clones take up around 0.96%. This specimen was peripheral blood, taken 28 days after the second dose of the MenACWY control vaccine. These receptors were taken from an adult who received the MenACWY meningococcal vaccine as a control.

This rearrangement joins TRBV4-3 to TRBJ1-1, with a possible D match to TRBD1 (6 bases). The V end lost 4 bases, the J end lost 1 base, and 13 bases lay between the germline ends. The length of the CDR3 is 15 residues. Germline V lookup: CDR1 LGHNA, CDR2 YSLEER. The CDR3 bases are TGCGCCAGCAGCCTCCTACCGACAGGGAACACTGAAGCTTTCTTT. Translation: CASSLLPTGNTEAFF.

In its sample, this clone was seen a few times. The chain joins TRBV7-2 to TRBJ1-1; D remains unclear. Between the trimmed V and J ends, which lost 3 bases and 5 bases, there was a span of 13 bases. This CDR3 spans 14 amino acids. Per germline, CDR1 SGHTA and CDR2 FQGNSA. CDR3 sequence: CASSLTPLETEAFF. The CDR3 nucleotides read TGTGCCAGCAGCTTGACTCCTCTGGAGACTGAAGCTTTCTTT.

This clone appeared a few times. The chain has TRBV2 and TRBJ1-1; D remains unclear. Germline V gives CDR1 SNHLY, CDR2 FYNNEI. Trimming removed 5 bases from V and 4 bases from J, with 11 bases in between. This CDR3 has 13 residues. The CDR3 nucleotides are TGTGCCAGCAGTTACGATCTGGGCACTGAAGCTTTCTTT. This gives the protein CASSYDLGTEAFF.

Only a few counts were recorded for this clone. The chain employs TRBV28 and TRBJ1-4; TRBD1 matches 7 bases. The CDR3 sequence is 14 residues long. J was trimmed by 2 bases and V by 7 bases; bases with no gene match: 4. Germline CDR1 reads MDHEN; CDR2 reads SYDVKM. CDR3 sequence reads: CASITTGTNEKLFF. Written as DNA, the CDR3 is TGTGCCAGCATTACGACAGGGACTAATGAAAAACTGTTTTTT. The full variable domain, completed using reference TRBV28 and TRBJ1-4, is DVKVTQSSRYLVKRTGEKVFLECVQDMDHENMFWYRQDPGLGLRLIYFSYDVKMKEKGDIPEGYSVSREKKERFSLILESASTNQTSMYLCASITTGTNEKLFFGSGTQLSVL.

The CDR3 DNA follows: TGTGCCAGCAGTTTAGAAAAGGGGTCACCCCTCCACTTT. The encoded protein is CASSLEKGSPLHF. The V and J genes are TRBV12-3 or TRBV12-4 and TRBJ1-6, with D possibly being TRBD1 (5 bases). This CDR3 spans 13 amino acids. V was clipped by 1 base and J by 10 bases, with 8 bases between them.

J is TRBJ1-1 and V is TRBV5-4; D is possibly TRBD1 (5 bases). The germline V gene has CDR1 SGHNT and CDR2 YYREEE (reference sequence). With 4 bases removed from V and 0 bases from J, the gap between germline ends came to 16 bases. CDR3 size: 16 residues. Written as DNA, the CDR3 is TGTGCCAGCAGCCCGGGTGGGGGGAACATGAACACTGAAGCTTTCTTT. Protein sequence: CASSPGGGNMNTEAFF.